Below, 2 T cell receptor beta chains from the same sample are listed, as sequenced in a study of T cell responses to AZD1222 COVID-19 vaccine. Method: immunoSEQ multiplex PCR; TCRdb's copy keeps in-frame clones and lacks some. The sample includes just over 150,000 clones, 70% to 90% of them seen just once. The material was peripheral blood, obtained after recovery from COVID-19. The receptors shown here come from an adult who had recovered from COVID-19.

The V gene is TRBV20-1, the J gene TRBJ2-5, with 11 positions matching TRBD2. CDR3 length: 15 amino acids. J lost 7 bases, V lost 3 bases, and 10 bases had no gene match. Germline CDR1 DFQATT, CDR2 SNEGSKA (reference sequence). The CDR3 loop reads CSASDSGRAGGTQYF. The CDR3 coding sequence is TGCAGTGCTAGTGATAGCGGGAGGGCCGGGGGGACCCAGTACTTC.

The chain carries TRBV11-3 and TRBJ2-2; 8 bases align to TRBD2. Per germline, CDR1 SGHNT and CDR2 YENEEA. The CDR3 contains 18 residues. The trim removed 1 base at V and 2 bases at J, leaving 9 bases unmatched. This CDR3 reads CASSLGERLAPNTGELFF. For the CDR3, the DNA is TGTGCCAGCAGCTTAGGGGAGAGACTAGCGCCCAACACCGGGGAGCTGTTTTTT.